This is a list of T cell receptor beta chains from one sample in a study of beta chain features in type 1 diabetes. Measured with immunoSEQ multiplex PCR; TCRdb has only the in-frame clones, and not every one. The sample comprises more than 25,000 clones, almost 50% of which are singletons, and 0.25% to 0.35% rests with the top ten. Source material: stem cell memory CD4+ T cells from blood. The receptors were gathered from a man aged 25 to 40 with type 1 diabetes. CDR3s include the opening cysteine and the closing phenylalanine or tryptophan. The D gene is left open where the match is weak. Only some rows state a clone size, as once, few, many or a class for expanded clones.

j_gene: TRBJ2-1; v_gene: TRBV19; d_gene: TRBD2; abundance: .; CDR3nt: TGTGCCAGTAGTATCCCGGGAGGGTGGAATGAGCAGTTCTTC; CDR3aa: CASSIPGGWNEQFF
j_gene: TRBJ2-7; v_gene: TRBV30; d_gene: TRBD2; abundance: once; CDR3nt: TGTGCCTGGGCTAGCGGGGGGGCCTACGAGCAGTACTTC; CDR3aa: CAWASGGAYEQYF
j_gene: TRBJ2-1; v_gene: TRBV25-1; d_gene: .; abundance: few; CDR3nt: TGTGCCAGCAGTGAATCTTCCTCCTACAATGAGCAGTTCTTC; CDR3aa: CASSESSSYNEQFF
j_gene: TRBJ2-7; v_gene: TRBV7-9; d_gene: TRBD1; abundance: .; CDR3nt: TGTGCCAGCAGCAACAGGGGGGAATCCTACGAGCAGTACTTC; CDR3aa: CASSNRGESYEQYF
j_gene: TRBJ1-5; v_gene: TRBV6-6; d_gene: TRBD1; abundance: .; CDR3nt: TGTGCCAGCAGGGCCGGGACAGGGAATCAGCCCCAGCATTTT; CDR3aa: CASRAGTGNQPQHF
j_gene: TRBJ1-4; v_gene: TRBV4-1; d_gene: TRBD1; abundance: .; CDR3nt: TGTGCCAGCAGCCGCATCGGGACAGGGGATAATGAAAAACTGTTTTTT; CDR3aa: CASSRIGTGDNEKLFF
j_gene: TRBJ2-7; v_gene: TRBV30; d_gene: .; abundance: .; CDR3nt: TGTGCCTGGAGTGTGCCCCTAGCCGGGTTCCAGCAGTACTTC; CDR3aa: CAWSVPLAGFQQYF
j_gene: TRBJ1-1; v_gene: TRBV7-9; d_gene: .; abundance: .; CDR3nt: TGTGCCAGCAGCACGACAGGGAACACTGAAGCTTTCTTT; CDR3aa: CASSTTGNTEAFF
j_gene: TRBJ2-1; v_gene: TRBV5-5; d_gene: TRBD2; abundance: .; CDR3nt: TGTGCCAGCAGCTACCTAGCGGTCAACAATGAGCAGTTCTTC; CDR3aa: CASSYLAVNNEQFF
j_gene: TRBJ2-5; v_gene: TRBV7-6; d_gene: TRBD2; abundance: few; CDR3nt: TGTGCCAGCAGCTTAGGAGCGGGAGAGGGGGTAGGGGAGACCCAGTACTTC; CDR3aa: CASSLGAGEGVGETQYF
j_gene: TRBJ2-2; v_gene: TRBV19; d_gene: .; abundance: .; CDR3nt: TGTGCCAGTAGTATACAGACGAACACCGGGGAGCTGTTTTTT; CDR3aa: CASSIQTNTGELFF
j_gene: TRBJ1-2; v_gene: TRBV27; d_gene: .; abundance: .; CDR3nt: TGTGCCAGCAGTTATACAGGGAACCAAGGCTACACCTTC; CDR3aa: CASSYTGNQGYTF
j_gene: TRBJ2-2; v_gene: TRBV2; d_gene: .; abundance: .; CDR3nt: TGTGCCAGCAACAGGGTGGGCACCGGGGAGCTGTTTTTT; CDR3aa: CASNRVGTGELFF
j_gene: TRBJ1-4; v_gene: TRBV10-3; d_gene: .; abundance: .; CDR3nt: TGTGCCACCGGAGAAGGTGAAAAACTGTTTTTT; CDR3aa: CATGEGEKLFF
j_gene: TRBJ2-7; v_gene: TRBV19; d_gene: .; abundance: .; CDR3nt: TGTGCCAGTAGTATTTCCGGCAGGGGGGAGGACGAGCAGTACTTC; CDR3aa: CASSISGRGEDEQYF
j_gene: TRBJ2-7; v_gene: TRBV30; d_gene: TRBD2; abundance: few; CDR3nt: TGTGCCTGGGGATCCGGGGGGACCTACGAGCAGTACTTC; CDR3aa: CAWGSGGTYEQYF
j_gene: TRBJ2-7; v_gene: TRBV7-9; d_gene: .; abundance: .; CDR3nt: TGTGCCAGCAGCGTAAACTTCCCCGTGGGGCCGATAAACTACGAGCAGTACTTC; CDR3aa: CASSVNFPVGPINYEQYF
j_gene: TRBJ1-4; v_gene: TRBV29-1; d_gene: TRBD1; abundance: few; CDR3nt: TGCAGCGTCAGACAGGGGGCGGGTGAAAAACTGTTTTTT; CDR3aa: CSVRQGAGEKLFF
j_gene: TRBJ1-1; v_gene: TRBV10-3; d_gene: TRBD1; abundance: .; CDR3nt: TGTGCCATCAATGCCTCTCCCCGGGACAGGATGAACACTGAAGCTTTCTTT; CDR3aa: CAINASPRDRMNTEAFF
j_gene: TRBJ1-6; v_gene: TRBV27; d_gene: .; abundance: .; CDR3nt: TGTGCCAGCAGTTTGGAGGGGTCCGGTTCACCCCTCCACTTT; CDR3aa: CASSLEGSGSPLHF
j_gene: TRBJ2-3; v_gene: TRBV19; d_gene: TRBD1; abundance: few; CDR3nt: TGTGCCAGTAGTACAGATCCCCGACAGGGGGTCACAGATACGCAGTATTTT; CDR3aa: CASSTDPRQGVTDTQYF
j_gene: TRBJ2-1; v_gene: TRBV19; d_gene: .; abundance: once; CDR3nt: TGTGCCAGTAGTCCGACAGTCTCCTACAATGAGCAGTTCTTC; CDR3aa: CASSPTVSYNEQFF
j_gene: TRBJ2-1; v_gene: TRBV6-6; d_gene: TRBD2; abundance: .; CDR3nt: TGTGCCAGCAGTACCCCTAGCGGGAGGGCCAGTGAGCAGTTCTTC; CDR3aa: CASSTPSGRASEQFF
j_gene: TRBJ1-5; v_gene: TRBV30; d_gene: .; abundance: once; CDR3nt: TGTGCCTGGAGGGGGCCGGGGGGCAATCAGCCCCAGCATTTT; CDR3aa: CAWRGPGGNQPQHF
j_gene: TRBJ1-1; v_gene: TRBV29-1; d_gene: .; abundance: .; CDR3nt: TGCAGCGTTGCAAGGTCGGGCACTGAAGCTTTCTTT; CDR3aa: CSVARSGTEAFF
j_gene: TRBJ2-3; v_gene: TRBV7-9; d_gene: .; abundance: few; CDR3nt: TGTGCCAGCAGCCGGGAGAGCACAGATACGCAGTATTTT; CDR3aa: CASSRESTDTQYF
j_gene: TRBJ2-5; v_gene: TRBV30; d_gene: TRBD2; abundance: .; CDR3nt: TGTGCCTGGAGTAGGTCTAGCGGACCCCAAGAGACCCAGTACTTC; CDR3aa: CAWSRSSGPQETQYF
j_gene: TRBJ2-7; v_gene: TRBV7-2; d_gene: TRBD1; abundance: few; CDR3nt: TGTGCCAGCAGCTTAGGGGGACAGGGTGGCGAGCAGTACTTC; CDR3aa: CASSLGGQGGEQYF
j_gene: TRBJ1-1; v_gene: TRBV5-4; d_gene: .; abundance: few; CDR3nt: TGTGCCAGCAGCTTGGAAAAGGTCCTGGCGGGGACTGAAGCTTTCTTT; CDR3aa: CASSLEKVLAGTEAFF
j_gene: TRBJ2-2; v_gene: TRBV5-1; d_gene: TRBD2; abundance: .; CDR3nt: TGCGCCAGCAGCGGACTAGCGGGGGCCCCCGGGGAGCTGTTTTTT; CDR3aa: CASSGLAGAPGELFF
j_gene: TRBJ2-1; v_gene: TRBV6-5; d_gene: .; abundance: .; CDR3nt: TGTGCCAGCAGGCGGGGGCTCCAAGGTGAGCAGTTCTTC; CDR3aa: CASRRGLQGEQFF
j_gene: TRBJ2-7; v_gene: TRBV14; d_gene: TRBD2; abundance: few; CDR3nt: TGTGCCAGCAGCCGGACTAGCGGGAGAACCTACGAGCAGTACTTC; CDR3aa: CASSRTSGRTYEQYF
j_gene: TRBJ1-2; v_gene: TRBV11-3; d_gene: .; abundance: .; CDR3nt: TGTGCCAGCAGCTTAGATGGAGGGCTGGGCTATGGCTACACCTTC; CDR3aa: CASSLDGGLGYGYTF
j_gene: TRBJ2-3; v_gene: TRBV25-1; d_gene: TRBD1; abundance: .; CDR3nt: TGTGCCAGCAGTGAATTGGCAGGGGGCATCACAGATACGCAGTATTTT; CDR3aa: CASSELAGGITDTQYF
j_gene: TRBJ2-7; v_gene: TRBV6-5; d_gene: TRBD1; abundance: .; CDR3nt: TGTGCCAGCAGCCGGGACAGGTACGAGCAGTACTTC; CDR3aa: CASSRDRYEQYF
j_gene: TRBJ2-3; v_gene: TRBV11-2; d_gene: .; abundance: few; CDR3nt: TGTGCCAGCACCCTAGTGGGCAGGGGAACAGATACGCAGTATTTT; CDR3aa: CASTLVGRGTDTQYF
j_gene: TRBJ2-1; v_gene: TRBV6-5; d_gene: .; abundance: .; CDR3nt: TGTGCCAGCAGTTACTCGTACAGAAACAATGAGCAGTTCTTC; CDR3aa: CASSYSYRNNEQFF